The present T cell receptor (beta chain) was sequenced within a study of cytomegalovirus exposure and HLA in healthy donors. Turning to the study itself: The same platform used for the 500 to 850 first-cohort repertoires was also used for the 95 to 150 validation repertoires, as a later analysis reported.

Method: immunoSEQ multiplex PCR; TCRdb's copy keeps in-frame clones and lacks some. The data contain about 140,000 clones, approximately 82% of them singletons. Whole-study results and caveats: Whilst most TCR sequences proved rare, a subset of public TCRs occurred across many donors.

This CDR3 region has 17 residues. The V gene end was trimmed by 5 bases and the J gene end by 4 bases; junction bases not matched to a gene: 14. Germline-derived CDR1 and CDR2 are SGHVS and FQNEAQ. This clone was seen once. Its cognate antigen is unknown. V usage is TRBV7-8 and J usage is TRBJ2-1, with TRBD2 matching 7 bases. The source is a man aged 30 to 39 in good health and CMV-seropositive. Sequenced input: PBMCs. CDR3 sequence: CASSPPTGTITYNEQFF. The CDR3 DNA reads TGTGCCAGCAGCCCACCAACCGGGACTATAACTTACAATGAGCAGTTCTTC. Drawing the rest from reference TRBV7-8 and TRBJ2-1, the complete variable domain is GAGVSQSPRYKVAKRGQDVALRCDPISGHVSLFWYQQALGQGPEFLTYFQNEAQLDKSGLPSDRFFAERPEGSVSTLKIQRTQQEDSAVYLCASSPPTGTITYNEQFFGPGTRLTVL.